This T cell receptor beta chain was captured by sequencing in a study of PD-1 blockade in classical Hodgkin lymphoma. Study-level results: Significant TCR diversity gains by C4D1 occurred in CD4+ but not CD8+ cells. Some patients began nivolumab under 1 year after ASCT. These patients were excluded from later analyses. Partial responders and progressors had significantly lower baseline TCR diversity.

V lost 2 bases and J 4 bases, leaving 14 bases between the germline ends. Germline CDR1 reads SEHNR; CDR2 reads FQNEAQ (reference sequence). This CDR3 comprises 15 residues. Libraries were prepared by immunoSEQ multiplex PCR; TCRdb keeps only in-frame clonotypes and omits some of them. The sample includes roughly 64,000 clones, less than 95% of them seen just once. Regarding time point: cycle 4 day 1 (C4D1), after 6 weeks of nivolumab. Autologous stem cell transplantation was followed by relapse in every patient, and brentuximab vedotin exposure varied. Each best response was a complete response, a partial response or progressive disease. Concerning this clone itself: Antigen unknown.

The chain combines TRBV7-9 with TRBJ2-5; D could derive from TRBD1 or TRBD2 (5 bases each). The material was peripheral blood mononuclear cells (PBMCs), obtained before the fourth cycle of nivolumab. The receptor's source is a human donor with classical Hodgkin lymphoma. The CDR3 DNA reads TGTGCCAGCAGCTTATTAACCCTCGGGGCAGAGACCCAGTACTTC. Encoded protein: CASSLLTLGAETQYF.